This record looks at one T cell receptor (beta chain) sequence and its context. Measured with immunoSEQ multiplex PCR; TCRdb has only the in-frame clones, and not every one. The table includes 120,000 to 150,000 clones, approximately 94% detected once. This sample was taken from a study of control samples from healthy donors and cancer patients. V was trimmed by 1 base and J by 5 bases, leaving 8 bases between them. The CDR3 covers 13 residues. The germline V gene has CDR1 SGHTA and CDR2 FQGTGA. This chain uses TRBV7-3 with TRBJ2-5; no definite D call. This TCR was sampled from a middle-aged man in good health. The sample was blood. The CDR3 here is CASSLNGEETQYF. The CDR3 DNA follows: TGTGCCAGCAGCTTAAACGGTGAGGAGACCCAGTACTTC.